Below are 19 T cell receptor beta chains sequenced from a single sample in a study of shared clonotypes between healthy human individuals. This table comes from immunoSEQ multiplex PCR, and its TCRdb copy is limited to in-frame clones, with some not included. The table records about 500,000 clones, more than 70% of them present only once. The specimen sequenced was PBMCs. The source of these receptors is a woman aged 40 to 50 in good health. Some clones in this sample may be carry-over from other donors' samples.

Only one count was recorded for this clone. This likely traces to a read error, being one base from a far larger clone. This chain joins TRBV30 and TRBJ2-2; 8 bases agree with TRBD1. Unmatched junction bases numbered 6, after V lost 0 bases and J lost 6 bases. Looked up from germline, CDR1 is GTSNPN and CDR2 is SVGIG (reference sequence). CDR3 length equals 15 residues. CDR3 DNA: TGTGCCTGGAGTGTACCCCCACAGGGGGCCGGGGAGCTGTTTTTT. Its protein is CAWSVPPQGAGELFF.

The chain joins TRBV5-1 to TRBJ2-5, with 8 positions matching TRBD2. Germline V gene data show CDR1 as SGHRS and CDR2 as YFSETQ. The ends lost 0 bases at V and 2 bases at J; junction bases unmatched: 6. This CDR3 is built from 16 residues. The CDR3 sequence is CASSLAVLAGQETQYF. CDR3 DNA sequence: TGCGCCAGCAGCTTGGCCGTCCTAGCGGGTCAAGAGACCCAGTACTTC.

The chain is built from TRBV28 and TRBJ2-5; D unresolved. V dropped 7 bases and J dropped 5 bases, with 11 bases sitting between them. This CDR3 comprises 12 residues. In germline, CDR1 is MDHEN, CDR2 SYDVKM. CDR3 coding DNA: TGTGCCAGCAAGGACGATGCGGAGACCCAGTACTTC. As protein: CASKDDAETQYF.

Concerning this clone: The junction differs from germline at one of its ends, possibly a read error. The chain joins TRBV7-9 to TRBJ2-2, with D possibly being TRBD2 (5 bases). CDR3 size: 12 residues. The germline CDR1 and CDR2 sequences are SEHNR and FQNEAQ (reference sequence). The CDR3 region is CASSVANGELFF. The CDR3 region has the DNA TGTGCCAGCAGCGTAGCGAACGGGGAGCTGTTTTTT. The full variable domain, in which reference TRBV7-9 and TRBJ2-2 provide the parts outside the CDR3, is DTGVSQNPRHKITKRGQNVTFRCDPISEHNRLYWYRQTLGQGPEFLTYFQNEAQLEKSRLLSDRFSAERPKGSFSTLEIQRTEQGDSAMYLCASSVANGELFFGEGSRLTVL.

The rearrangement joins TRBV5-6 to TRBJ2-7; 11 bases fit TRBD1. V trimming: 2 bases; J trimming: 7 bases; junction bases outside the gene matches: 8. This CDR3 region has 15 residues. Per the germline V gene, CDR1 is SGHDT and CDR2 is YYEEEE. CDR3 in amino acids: CASSFVRTGGLEQYF. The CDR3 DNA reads TGTGCCAGCAGCTTTGTAAGGACAGGGGGCTTGGAGCAGTACTTC.

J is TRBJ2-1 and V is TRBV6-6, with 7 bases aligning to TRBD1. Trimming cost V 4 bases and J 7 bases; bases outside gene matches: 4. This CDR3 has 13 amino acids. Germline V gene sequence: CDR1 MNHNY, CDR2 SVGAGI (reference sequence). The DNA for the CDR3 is TGTGCCAGCAGTTCCCGGACAGGAAATGAGCAGTTCTTC. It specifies CASSSRTGNEQFF.

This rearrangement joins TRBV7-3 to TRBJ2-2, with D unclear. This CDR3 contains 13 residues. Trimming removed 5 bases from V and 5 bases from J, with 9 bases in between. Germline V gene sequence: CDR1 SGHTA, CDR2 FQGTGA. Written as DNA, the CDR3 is TGTGCCAGCAGCACTCAGCGTACCGGGGAGCTGTTTTTT. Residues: CASSTQRTGELFF.

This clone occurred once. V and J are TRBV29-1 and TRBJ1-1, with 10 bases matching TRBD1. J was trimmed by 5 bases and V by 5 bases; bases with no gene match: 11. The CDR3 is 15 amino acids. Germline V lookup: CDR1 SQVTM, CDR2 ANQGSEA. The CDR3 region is CSVQTGGWRTTEAFF. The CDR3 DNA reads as TGCAGCGTTCAGACAGGGGGCTGGAGAACAACTGAAGCTTTCTTT. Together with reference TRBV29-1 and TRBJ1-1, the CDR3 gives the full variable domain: SAVISQKPSRDICQRGTSLTIQCQVDSQVTMMFWYRQQPGQSLTLIATANQGSEATYESGFVIDKFPISRPNLTFSTLTVSNMSPEDSSIYLCSVQTGGWRTTEAFFGQGTRLTVV.

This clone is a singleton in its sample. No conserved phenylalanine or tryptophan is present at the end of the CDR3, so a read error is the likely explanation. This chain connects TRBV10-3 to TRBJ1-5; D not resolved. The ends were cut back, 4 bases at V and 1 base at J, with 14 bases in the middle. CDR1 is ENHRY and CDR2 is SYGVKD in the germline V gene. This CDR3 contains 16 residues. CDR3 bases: TGTGCCATCAGTGGGTCGCGGAGAGCGAGCAATCAGCCCCAGCATCTT. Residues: CAISGSRRASNQPQHL.

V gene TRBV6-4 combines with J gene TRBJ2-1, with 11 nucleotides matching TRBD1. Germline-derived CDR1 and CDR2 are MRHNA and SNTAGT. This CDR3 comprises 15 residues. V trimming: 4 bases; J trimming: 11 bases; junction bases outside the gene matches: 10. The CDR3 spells CASSVGTGGLEKQFF. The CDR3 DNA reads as TGTGCCAGCAGTGTCGGGACAGGGGGGTTAGAGAAGCAGTTCTTC.

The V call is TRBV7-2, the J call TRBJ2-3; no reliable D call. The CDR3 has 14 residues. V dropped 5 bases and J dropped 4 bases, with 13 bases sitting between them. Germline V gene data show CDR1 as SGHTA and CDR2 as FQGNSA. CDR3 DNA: TGTGCCAGCAGCCAGAGAAGGGTAGCAGATACGCAGTATTTT. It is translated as CASSQRRVADTQYF.

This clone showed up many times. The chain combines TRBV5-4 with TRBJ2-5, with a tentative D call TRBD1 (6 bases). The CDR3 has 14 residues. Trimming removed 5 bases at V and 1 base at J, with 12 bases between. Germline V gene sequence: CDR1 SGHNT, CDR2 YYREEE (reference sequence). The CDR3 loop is CASSRTVFQETQYF. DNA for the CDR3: TGTGCCAGCAGTCGGACAGTCTTCCAAGAGACCCAGTACTTC.

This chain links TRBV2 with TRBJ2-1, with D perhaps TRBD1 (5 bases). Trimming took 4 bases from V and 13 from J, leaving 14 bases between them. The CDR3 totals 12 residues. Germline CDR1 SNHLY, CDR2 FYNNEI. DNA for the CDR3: TGTGCCAGCAGTGCCAGACAGAGATACCAGTTCTTC. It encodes CASSARQRYQFF.

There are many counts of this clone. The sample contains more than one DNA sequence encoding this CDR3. The CDR3 nucleotides are TGTGCCAGCAGCCGACAGGGTCCGAGCAATCAGCCCCAGCATTTT. Encoded protein: CASSRQGPSNQPQHF. The chain is built from TRBV2 and TRBJ1-5, with TRBD1 identical over 7 bases. The length of the CDR3 is 15 residues. The germline CDR1 and CDR2 sequences are SNHLY and FYNNEI. J lost 1 base, V lost 6 bases, and 6 bases had no gene match.

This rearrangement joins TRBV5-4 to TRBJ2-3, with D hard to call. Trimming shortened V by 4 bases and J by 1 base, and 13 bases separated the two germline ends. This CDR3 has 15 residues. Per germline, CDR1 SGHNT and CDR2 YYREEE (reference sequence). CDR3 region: CASSGGGPRTDTQYF. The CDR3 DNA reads TGTGCCAGCAGCGGCGGTGGTCCCCGCACAGATACGCAGTATTTT.

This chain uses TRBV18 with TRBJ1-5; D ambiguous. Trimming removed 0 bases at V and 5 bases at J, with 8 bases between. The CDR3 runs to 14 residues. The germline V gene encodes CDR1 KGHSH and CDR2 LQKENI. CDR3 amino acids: CASSPPGLDQPQHF. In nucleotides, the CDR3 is TGTGCCAGCTCACCACCGGGGTTGGATCAGCCCCAGCATTTT.

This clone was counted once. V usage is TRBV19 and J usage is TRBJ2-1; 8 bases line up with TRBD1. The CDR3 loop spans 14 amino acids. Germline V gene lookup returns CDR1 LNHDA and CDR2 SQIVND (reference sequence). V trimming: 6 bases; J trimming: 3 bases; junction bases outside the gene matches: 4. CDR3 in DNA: TGTGCCAGTAGAGGACAGGGTGGCTACAATGAGCAGTTCTTC. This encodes CASRGQGGYNEQFF.

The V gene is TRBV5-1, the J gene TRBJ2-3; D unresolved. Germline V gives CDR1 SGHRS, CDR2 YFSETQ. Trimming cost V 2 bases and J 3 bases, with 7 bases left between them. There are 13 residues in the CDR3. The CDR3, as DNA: TGCGCCAGCAGCTTAGAAAAGACAGATACGCAGTATTTT. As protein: CASSLEKTDTQYF.

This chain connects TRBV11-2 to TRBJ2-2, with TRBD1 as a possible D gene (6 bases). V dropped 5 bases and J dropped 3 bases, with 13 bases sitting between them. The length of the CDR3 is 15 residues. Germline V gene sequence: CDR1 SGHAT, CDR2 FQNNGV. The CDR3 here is CASSQRTEHTGELFF. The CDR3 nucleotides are TGTGCCAGCAGCCAGCGGACAGAACACACCGGGGAGCTGTTTTTT.